Following are 12 T cell receptor beta chains from one sample sequenced in a study of OX40 agonist ivuxolimab in advanced cancers. Sequencing used immunoSEQ multiplex PCR; TCRdb keeps in-frame clones, though not all of them. The sample records approximately 16,000 clones, 80% to 90% being singletons. The sample was CD4+ or CD8+ T cells sorted from blood, taken in a trial of the OX40 agonist ivuxolimab. The receptor source for this set is an adult with an advanced solid tumor such as melanoma, head and neck, liver or kidney cancer.

Comment on this clone: One end of the junction does not line up with germline, which may come from a read error. This chain joins TRBV7-7 and TRBJ2-7, with unresolved D. CDR3 length: 15 amino acids. Germline V gives CDR1 SSHAT, CDR2 FNYEAQ (reference sequence). The CDR3 DNA is TGTGCTAGCAGCCCGACGGACCTAGGGATTGACGAGCAGTACTTC. Translation gives CASSPTDLGIDEQYF.

This rearrangement joins TRBV7-2 to TRBJ2-7, with TRBD1 identical over 8 bases. With 2 bases clipped from V and 5 bases from J, the junction kept 5 bases outside the gene matches. The CDR3 length is 14 residues. Germline CDR1 SGHTA, CDR2 FQGNSA. CDR3 sequence: CASSLIGTGNEQYF. Written as DNA, the CDR3 is TGTGCCAGCAGCTTAATCGGGACAGGAAACGAGCAGTACTTC. The variable domain in full, with the rest retrieved from reference TRBV7-2 and TRBJ2-7, is GAGVSQSPSNKVTEKGKDVELRCDPISGHTALYWYRQSLGQGLEFLIYFQGNSAPDKSGLPSDRFSAERTGGSVSTLTIQRTQQEDSAVYLCASSLIGTGNEQYFGPGTRLTVT.

DNA for the CDR3: TGTGCCTGGACATCGGGGGCTCTATACGAGCAGTACTTC. It codes for CAWTSGALYEQYF. V gene TRBV30 combines with J gene TRBJ2-7; D could derive from TRBD1 or TRBD2 (6 bases each). The length of the CDR3 is 13 residues. Trimming pared 4 bases from V and 4 bases from J, leaving 14 bases between. The V gene's germline CDR1 is GTSNPN and CDR2 SVGIG (reference sequence).

V usage is TRBV9 and J usage is TRBJ1-1; D perhaps matches TRBD1 (6 bases). Trimming pared 4 bases from V and 6 bases from J, leaving 19 bases between. The length of the CDR3 is 15 residues. CDR1 is SGDLS and CDR2 is YYNGEE in the germline V gene. CDR3: CASSPRQAMMAEAFF. The CDR3 DNA reads as TGTGCCAGCAGCCCTAGACAGGCCATGATGGCTGAAGCTTTCTTT. Full variable domain (outside the CDR3, taken from reference TRBV9 and TRBJ1-1): DSGVTQTPKHLITATGQRVTLRCSPRSGDLSVYWYQQSLDQGLQFLIQYYNGEERAKGNILERFSAQQFPDLHSELNLSSLELGDSALYFCASSPRQAMMAEAFFGQGTRLTVV.

The table lists this clone with a count of one. The CDR3, as DNA: TGTGCCAGCAGCTTAGATCGGGGAGGGAGGAACACTGAAGCTTTCTTT. This gives the protein CASSLDRGGRNTEAFF. V is TRBV11-3 and J is TRBJ1-1; D gene unclear. This CDR3 has 16 amino acids. Germline CDR1 and CDR2: SGHNT and YENEEA. Deletions cut 0 bases from V and 1 base from J, with 12 bases between.

The chain employs TRBV28 and TRBJ1-5; tentatively, D is TRBD1 (5 bases). Trimming stripped 5 bases from V and 0 bases from J, with 8 bases between. This CDR3 is 14 amino acids long. In germline, CDR1 is MDHEN, CDR2 SYDVKM. The CDR3 DNA is TGTGCCAGCAGTGGGGGTAATAGCAATCAGCCCCAGCATTTT. Amino acid sequence: CASSGGNSNQPQHF.

This clone has just one count. The chain links TRBV5-6 to TRBJ2-1, with 9 nucleotides matching TRBD1. The germline V gene encodes CDR1 SGHDT and CDR2 YYEEEE. V was clipped by 1 base and J by 7 bases; unmatched bases: 9. The CDR3 contains 16 residues. CDR3 in amino acids: CASSLPTGGEVNEQFF. DNA of the CDR3: TGTGCCAGCAGCTTGCCTACAGGGGGCGAAGTTAATGAGCAGTTCTTC.

The chain couples TRBV10-3 to TRBJ1-1; 8 positions match TRBD1. Germline loops: CDR1 ENHRY, CDR2 SYGVKD. V dropped 2 bases and J dropped 8; count of bases not matched to a gene: 10. This CDR3 spans 15 amino acids. The CDR3 loop is CAISEPGQALLEAFF. The CDR3 DNA reads TGTGCCATCAGTGAGCCGGGACAGGCCCTTTTGGAAGCTTTCTTT.

Notes on this clone: Other DNA sequences from this sample encode an identical CDR3 as well. The chain employs TRBV6-1 and TRBJ1-5; 8 positions match TRBD1. V lost 10 bases, J lost 0 bases, and 5 bases stayed unmatched. Looked up from germline, CDR1 is MNHNS and CDR2 is SASEGT. The CDR3 sequence is 14 residues long. This chain's CDR3 is CAIGTGDSNQPQHF. The DNA of the CDR3 is TGTGCCATTGGGACAGGAGATAGCAATCAGCCCCAGCATTTT.

The rearrangement links TRBV10-1 to TRBJ2-5; 12 bases line up with TRBD2. The CDR3 covers 16 residues. The V gene end was trimmed by 1 base and the J gene end by 5 bases; junction bases not matched to a gene: 5. The germline gives CDR1 WNHNN, CDR2 SYGVQD (reference sequence). In DNA form, the CDR3 reads TGCGCCAGCAGTGAGTTGACTAGCGGGAGTAGGGAGACCCAGTACTTC. Translating it yields CASSELTSGSRETQYF.

This chain links TRBV2 with TRBJ1-2; D gene unclear. V was pared by 3 bases and J by 0 bases, with 5 bases between. Germline CDR1 reads SNHLY; CDR2 reads FYNNEI. The CDR3 has 13 amino acids. The CDR3 DNA reads TGTGCCAGCAGTGACAGCCCTAACTATGGCTACACCTTC. Protein product: CASSDSPNYGYTF.

V is TRBV9 and J is TRBJ1-3, with a weak D call TRBD1 (5 bases). This CDR3 has 14 residues. V was cut by 3 bases and J by 0 bases, with 7 bases left in between. The germline CDR1 and CDR2 sequences are SGDLS and YYNGEE. The CDR3 DNA follows: TGTGCCAGCAGCGCGGGGGACTCTGGAAACACCATATATTTT. It translates to CASSAGDSGNTIYF.